This TCR beta chain was found in a study of CD8 T cells in Susac syndrome (dated by TCRdb to between 2018 and 2021). In the study overall: The study used repertoire sequencing to test whether antigen drove CD8+ T cell activation and differentiation in Susac syndrome. CD8+ T cell repertoire clonality was compared between about a dozen healthy donors, approximately 14 Susac syndrome patients and around 15 multiple sclerosis patients. Paper-wide results and their limitations: The number of individuals in the TCR sequencing and HLA analysis was recognized as being relatively small.

V is reduced by 6 bases and J by 5 bases, leaving a spacing of 13 bases between them. Taken from cysteine to phenylalanine, the CDR3 has 13 residues. The kept DNA is CDR3 alone, 39 bases in frame from the first base. The sample holds one count of this clonotype. There is no known antigen for this receptor. No much larger clone is present one base from it, and per-base qualities are unavailable. A read on its own is weak evidence. RNA was extracted using the RNeasy kit, and roughly 0.5 to 1 microgram was reverse transcribed with random hexamers. TCR beta CDR3 regions were amplified with the immunoSEQ multiplex PCR assay covering 54 Vbeta and 13 Jbeta segments. Bias from PCR amplification was corrected by using a synthetic template baseline for primer optimization and for computational correction. The authors' pipeline ran thus. Only productive sequences were kept, with reads annotated to V, D and J genes according to IMGT and analyzed in immunoSEQ Analyzer. Clonality was computed as one minus Shannon entropy normalized by log2 of the number of productive unique sequences. For each patient and control, public and private clones were evaluated within the 100 most prevalent clones. Clones were defined as Susac-specific when absent from the healthy and MS cohorts, from roughly 1,100 published viral clones and from other ImmuneACCESS disease sequences. In TCRdb, the public reads were trimmed at Q25 with fastp and aligned with MiXCR, with productive beta chains retained. One record per CDR3 amino acid sequence lists the most common genes and DNA. TCRdb's processing, not the authors', yielded these V and J calls. The sample includes approximately 130,000 distinct CDR3 sequences, with about 90% observed a single time. The leading ten clones occupy about 0.23% of the sample.

Peripheral blood CD8+ and CD4+ T cells from healthy donors, Susac syndrome patients and multiple sclerosis patients were profiled by high-throughput TCR beta sequencing. The multiple sclerosis controls were treatment-naive patients whose relapsing-remitting disease, either stable or active, fulfilled the revised McDonald criteria. Bulk CD8+ and CD4+ T cells were purified by magnetic negative isolation, whereas CD8+ TEMRA cells were enriched by FACS. Blood was collected in EDTA tubes and processed within 24 hours, with PBMCs isolated through density gradient centrifugation. PBMCs intended for TCR sequencing were cryopreserved in liquid nitrogen and thawed later in a water bath at 37 degrees C. The sorted or isolated CD4+, CD8+ and CD8+ TEMRA cells had a purity of 90% or higher.

This clonotype originated in a human donor with multiple sclerosis. This chain is built from TRBV12-3 or TRBV12-4 and TRBJ2-5; the D element might be TRBD1 or TRBD2, as each aligns at 5 bases. The sequencing sample was made of CD8+ T cells from PBMCs. CDR3 loop: CASSERGEETQYF. The DNA sequence is as follows: TGTGCCAGCAGCGAGAGGGGAGAGGAGACCCAGTACTTC.